The following is a T cell receptor (beta chain) sequence with its context. Its antigen is unknown. These data originate in a study of T-cell reconstitution after alpha-beta-depleted transplantation in children. Trimming took off 0 bases at V and 2 bases at J, with 12 bases between the two ends. The germline V gene encodes CDR1 SGHKS and CDR2 YYEKEE (reference sequence). CDR3 length: 15 amino acids. Unique molecular identifiers tagged the TCRbeta library. TCRdb redid the calling of the PCR reads with MiXCR, one entry per CDR3 protein. The sample contains 90,000 to 100,000 distinct CDR3 sequences, about 25% of which appear only once. Broader study findings: After one year, T-cell counts and TCRbeta diversity mostly came from new T cells. Approximately two months post-transplant, alpha-beta T cells reportedly originated from several hundred expanded graft clones. At day 60, the high TCRbeta diversity found in some patients originated from recipient T cells and thymic progenitors that had survived.

The receptor's source is a boy younger than 10 with acute lymphoblastic leukemia, due to receive a stem cell transplant. The sample in question was PBMCs, obtained before TCRalphabeta/CD19-depleted stem cell transplant. The rearrangement uses TRBV5-5 and TRBJ2-7; D unresolved. The CDR3 sequence is CASSLAWAETYEQYF. CDR3 nucleotide sequence: TGTGCCAGCAGCTTGGCGTGGGCGGAGACCTACGAGCAGTACTTC.